This T cell receptor beta chain was sequenced for a study of T cell repertoires in cytomegalovirus infection. The wider study: The study used recently identified HLA-C-restricted and well-studied HLA-B-restricted CMV epitopes. Indicated by public TCR beta signatures were CMV infection and matching HLA type.

Study-level results: What dominated the ex vivo response were HLA-C-restricted CMV-specific TCR beta clonotypes.

TCRdb re-analysed the reads in MiXCR, keeping a single row per CDR3 protein. Seen here are fewer than 1,000,000 distinct CDR3 sequences, around 30% observed once, and the top ten hold over 12%. This CDR3 comprises 17 residues. V was pared by 7 bases and J by 5 bases, with 14 bases of the junction left unmatched. Germline CDR1 reads LGHNA; CDR2 reads YSLEER. With regard to this clonotype: As yet, its antigen is unknown.

Material: cultured CD8+ T cells from PBMCs, obtained from culture after CMV antigen stimulation. This clonotype originated in a human donor in good health (CMV status not recorded). Some clones in this sample may be carry-over from other donors' samples. The chain employs TRBV4-3 and TRBJ2-2; 9 bases match TRBD2. The chain's CDR3 is CASTSGGGAGGTGELFF. The CDR3 coding sequence is TGCGCCAGCACCTCAGGAGGGGGGGCGGGAGGGACCGGGGAGCTGTTTTTT.